The 6 T cell receptor beta chains below come from one sample, sequenced in a study of shared clonotypes between healthy human individuals (dated by TCRdb to 2018 to 2020). The protocol used for the library was the immunoSEQ multiplex PCR assay. TCRdb took over this immuneACCESS table, retaining in-frame rearrangements with V and J assigned. Such tables are incomplete; in checked studies, under half of the missing clones stem from an unresolved V gene, and the remainder is unexplained. Across this sample there are some 2.4 million clones, with roughly 93% seen only once. The ten largest account for about 0.34% of the sample. The sequencing sample was made of naive CD4+ T cells from PBMCs. The cell subset or site label corresponds to: CD45RA+ positively selected. Every receptor here comes from a man aged 18 to 35 in good health. Some clones in this sample may be carry-over from other donors' samples.

This clone was seen a few times. The rearrangement links TRBV30 to TRBJ1-4; D is unresolved. Germline-derived CDR1 and CDR2 are GTSNPN and SVGIG (reference sequence). This CDR3 comprises 11 residues. V gave up 6 bases and J gave up 10 bases, with 12 bases separating them. In DNA form, the CDR3 reads TGTGCCTGCCGGGAGGAGGTAAAACTGTTTTTT. Its translation is CACREEVKLFF.

V usage is TRBV4-1 and J usage is TRBJ2-1, with D possibly matching TRBD1 (5 bases). This CDR3 is 13 amino acids long. V lost 0 bases to trimming and J lost 12 bases, with 12 bases between them. From germline, CDR1 is MGHRA and CDR2 YSYEKL. The CDR3 DNA sequence: TGCGCCAGCAGCCAAGATCTTGGTGGGGCGCAGTTCTTC. This gives the protein CASSQDLGGAQFF.

In regard to this clone: Other DNA sequences in the sample encode the same CDR3. The rearrangement uses TRBV2 and TRBJ1-5, with a possible D match to TRBD1 (6 bases). Trimming shortened V by 3 bases and J by 6 bases, and 6 bases separated the two germline ends. The CDR3 consists of 12 residues. Germline-derived CDR1 and CDR2 are SNHLY and FYNNEI. The CDR3 DNA reads as TGTGCCAGCAGTGACAGGGGTCAGCCCCAGCATTTT. It codes for CASSDRGQPQHF.

The V call is TRBV28, the J call TRBJ2-7; 8 bases map to TRBD1. The CDR3 loop spans 15 amino acids. Trimming at V came to 5 bases and at J to 7 bases, leaving 13 bases not matched to a gene. Germline CDR1 MDHEN, CDR2 SYDVKM. This CDR3 is CASSGLGQGSWEQYF. The CDR3 coding sequence is TGTGCCAGCAGTGGACTCGGACAGGGCTCTTGGGAGCAGTACTTC.

Concerning this clone itself: Distinct nucleotide sequences in the sample also encode this CDR3. The rearrangement uses TRBV19 and TRBJ1-1; D gene uncertain. Germline CDR1 LNHDA, CDR2 SQIVND (reference sequence). The CDR3 is 13 residues long. V was pared by 2 bases and J by 5 bases, with 9 bases between. The CDR3 sequence: CASSIQAGTEAFF. As DNA, the CDR3 is TGTGCCAGTAGTATACAAGCAGGAACTGAAGCTTTCTTT.

The chain combines TRBV5-1 with TRBJ1-6; the D is unclear. The CDR3 covers 13 residues. Germline V CDR1 and CDR2: SGHRS, YFSETQ. V was pared by 6 bases and J by 8 bases, with 12 bases between. The CDR3 region is CASTNYGDSPLHF. DNA for the CDR3: TGCGCCAGCACCAACTACGGCGATTCACCCCTCCACTTT.